The 16 T cell receptor beta chains presented below share a single source sample, sequenced in a study of blood T cells in healthy people across ages. Combining a sample-barcoded 5' primer with a J-beta primer mix, a second PCR ran for about 7 to 11 cycles. TCRdb re-derived calls from the 5' RACE reads in MiXCR, one entry per CDR3 protein. The table has about 930,000 distinct CDR3 sequences, just under 30% seen once; the top ten hold roughly 10%. Separately, the same data were catalogued under a study of T cells of mothers and their children.

Sample: blood. These receptors all come from a woman aged 35 to 49 in good health.

The sample holds one count of this clonotype. One base away lies a much larger clone, so this may be a sequencing read error. The chain carries TRBV4-3 and TRBJ1-6, with D perhaps TRBD1 (6 bases). CDR3 length: 17 residues. In germline, CDR1 is LGHNA, CDR2 YSLEER. CDR3 amino acids: CASNQDLQGRGNSPLHF. For the CDR3, the DNA is TGCGCCAGCAACCAAGACCTACAGGGACGGGGTAATTCACCCCTCCACTTT.

In DNA, the CDR3 is TGTGCCAGCAGCCCCCGGACTTCCGTGAACACCGGGGAGCTGTTTTTT. Encoded protein: CASSPRTSVNTGELFF. V usage is TRBV11-3 and J usage is TRBJ2-2; possible D gene TRBD2, 5 bases. The CDR3 totals 16 residues. V was shortened by 5 bases and J by 1 base, with 14 bases between the two germline ends. Germline V gene data show CDR1 as SGHNT and CDR2 as YENEEA.

This clonotype has a handful of counts. This could be a read error, since a much larger clone is one nucleotide away. The chain combines TRBV11-2 with TRBJ2-7, with D hard to call. Trimming stripped 4 bases from V and 6 bases from J, with 13 bases between. Per germline, CDR1 SGHAT and CDR2 FQNNGV. The CDR3 is 13 residues long. The CDR3 loop is CASSYPSGLEQYF. The DNA of the CDR3 is TGTGCCAGCAGCTACCCCAGTGGTCTCGAGCAGTACTTC.

This clonotype was observed a handful of times. This chain connects TRBV12-3 or TRBV12-4 to TRBJ1-5, with a tentative D call TRBD1 (6 bases). This CDR3 has 14 residues. V dropped 1 base and J dropped 4 bases, with 8 bases sitting between them. The CDR3 bases are TGTGCCAGCAGTTTAGTACAGGGTAATCAGCCCCAGCATTTT. Its translation is CASSLVQGNQPQHF.

About this clonotype itself: Just one base apart from a much larger clone, this may be a read error. The chain links TRBV14 to TRBJ2-5, with unresolved D. CDR3 size: 17 residues. Germline V CDR1 and CDR2: SGHDN, FVKESK. The V end was cut by 2 bases, the J end by 4 bases, with 20 bases between. The CDR3: CASSQTIAGLGRETQYF. The CDR3 region has the DNA TGTGCCAGCAGCCAAACGATCGCCGGCCTCGGGCGAGAGACCCAGTACTTC.

This clonotype was counted only a few times. The chain recombines TRBV7-2 with TRBJ1-5; TRBD1 agrees at 9 bases. V lost 5 bases and J lost 4; bases outside the gene matches: 6. CDR1 is SGHTA, CDR2 FQGNSA, per germline. This CDR3 spans 15 amino acids. CDR3: CASSVQQGANQPQHF. CDR3 nucleotides: TGTGCCAGCAGCGTTCAACAGGGGGCGAATCAGCCCCAGCATTTT.

The chain carries TRBV28 and TRBJ2-5, with TRBD1 as a possible D gene (5 bases). The germline V and J ends were trimmed by 2 bases and 4 bases, with 11 bases remaining between them. CDR3 length: 14 amino acids. The germline V gene has CDR1 MDHEN and CDR2 SYDVKM. The CDR3 loop is CASSLVGLRETQYF. CDR3 coding DNA: TGTGCCAGCAGTTTAGTGGGGCTGCGAGAGACCCAGTACTTC.

A few counts support this clonotype. This chain connects TRBV6-4 to TRBJ1-1; 8 bases fit TRBD1. This CDR3 region has 13 residues. J gave up 5 bases and V 6 bases, and 5 bases lay outside the gene matches. Looked up from germline, CDR1 is MRHNA and CDR2 is SNTAGT. Here the CDR3 DNA reads TGTGCCAGCAGAGACAGGGGAGGGACTGAAGCTTTCTTT. Translating it yields CASRDRGGTEAFF.

This chain connects TRBV29-1 to TRBJ2-3; D might be TRBD2 (5 bases). The CDR3 runs to 13 residues. Looked up from germline, CDR1 is SQVTM and CDR2 is ANQGSEA. V was clipped by 5 bases and J by 3 bases, with 12 bases between them. CDR3 nucleotides: TGCAGCGTTACGAGGGATTTAACAGATACGCAGTATTTT. Translation gives CSVTRDLTDTQYF.

V and J are TRBV3-1 and TRBJ2-1; 11 positions match TRBD2. The CDR3 has 17 amino acids. Germline CDR1 LGHDT, CDR2 YNNKEL (reference sequence). The ends lost 1 base at V and 9 bases at J; junction bases unmatched: 11. CDR3 sequence (DNA): TGTGCCAGCAGCCAAGTAGTGCTAACTAGCGGGGGTACTGAGCAGTTCTTC. Encoded protein: CASSQVVLTSGGTEQFF.

The chain has TRBV20-1 and TRBJ1-2; D is undetermined. There are 14 residues in the CDR3. The V end was cut by 3 bases, the J end by 5 bases, with 16 bases between. Germline CDR1 and CDR2: DFQATT and SNEGSKA (reference sequence). The CDR3 region is CSARGGRDTYGYTF. CDR3 bases: TGCAGTGCTAGGGGCGGACGGGATACTTATGGCTACACCTTC.

This clonotype turned up a few times. The rearrangement uses TRBV20-1 and TRBJ2-1; TRBD2 matches at 16 bases. The trim removed 1 base at V and 4 bases at J, leaving 10 bases unmatched. This CDR3 spans 19 amino acids. Germline V gives CDR1 DFQATT, CDR2 SNEGSKA (reference sequence). The CDR3 DNA reads TGCAGTGCTAGAGCGGGACTAGCGGGGGGGCTTGGTCAGTACAATGAGCAGTTCTTC. This gives the protein CSARAGLAGGLGQYNEQFF.

The chain combines TRBV28 with TRBJ2-7; D possibly corresponds to TRBD2 (6 bases). This CDR3 has 12 residues. V dropped 7 bases and J dropped 2 bases, with 9 bases sitting between them. Germline V gene data show CDR1 as MDHEN and CDR2 as SYDVKM. The CDR3: CASNRGTYEQYF. CDR3 coding DNA: TGTGCCAGCAATCGGGGGACCTACGAGCAGTACTTC.

This clonotype was counted only a few times. This chain uses TRBV18 with TRBJ1-2; perhaps TRBD1 as D (6 bases). Germline assignment: CDR1 KGHSH and CDR2 LQKENI. This CDR3 spans 13 amino acids. V shed 4 bases and J shed 4 bases, with 10 bases lying between them. CDR3 nucleotides: TGTGCCAGCTCACGTGGGGACACCTATGGCTACACCTTC. This translates into CASSRGDTYGYTF. The whole variable domain, filled in from reference TRBV18 and TRBJ1-2, reads NAGVMQNPRHLVRRRGQEARLRCSPMKGHSHVYWYRQLPEEGLKFMVYLQKENIIDESGMPKERFSAEFPKEGPSILRIQQVVRGDSAAYFCASSRGDTYGYTFGSGTRLTVV.

This clonotype was seen only a few times. The chain employs TRBV7-2 and TRBJ1-2; D gene ambiguous. Trimming took 0 bases from V and 3 from J, leaving 5 bases between them. The CDR3 totals 13 residues. The germline CDR1 and CDR2 sequences are SGHTA and FQGNSA. For the CDR3, the DNA is TGTGCCAGCAGCTTAGCGTTTGACTATGGCTACACCTTC. Encoded protein: CASSLAFDYGYTF.

As for this clonotype: A much bigger clone sits one base away, suggesting this may be a read error. The rearrangement links TRBV5-1 to TRBJ2-3; a weak D match, TRBD2 (6 bases). The CDR3 extends over 10 amino acids. Germline assignment: CDR1 SGHRS and CDR2 YFSETQ. Trimming shortened V by 10 bases and J by 5 bases, and 8 bases separated the two germline ends. The DNA of the CDR3 is TGCGCCTGCGGGGAAGATACGCAGTATTTT. Its translation: CACGEDTQYF.